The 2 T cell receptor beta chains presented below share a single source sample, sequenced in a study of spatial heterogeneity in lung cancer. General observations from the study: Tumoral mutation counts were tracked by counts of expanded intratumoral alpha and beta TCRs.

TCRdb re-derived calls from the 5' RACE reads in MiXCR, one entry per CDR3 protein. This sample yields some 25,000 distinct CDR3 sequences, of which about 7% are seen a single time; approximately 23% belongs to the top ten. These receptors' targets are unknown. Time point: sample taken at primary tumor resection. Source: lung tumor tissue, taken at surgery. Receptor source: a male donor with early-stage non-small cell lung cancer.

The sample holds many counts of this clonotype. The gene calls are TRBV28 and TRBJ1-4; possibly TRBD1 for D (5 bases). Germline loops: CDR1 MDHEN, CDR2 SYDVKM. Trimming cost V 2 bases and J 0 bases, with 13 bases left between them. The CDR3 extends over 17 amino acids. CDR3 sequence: CASSLSVTVATNEKLFF. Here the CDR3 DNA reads TGTGCCAGCAGTTTAAGCGTGACAGTTGCAACTAATGAAAAACTGTTTTTT. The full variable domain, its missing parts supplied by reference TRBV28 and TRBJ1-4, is DVKVTQSSRYLVKRTGEKVFLECVQDMDHENMFWYRQDPGLGLRLIYFSYDVKMKEKGDIPEGYSVSREKKERFSLILESASTNQTSMYLCASSLSVTVATNEKLFFGSGTQLSVL.

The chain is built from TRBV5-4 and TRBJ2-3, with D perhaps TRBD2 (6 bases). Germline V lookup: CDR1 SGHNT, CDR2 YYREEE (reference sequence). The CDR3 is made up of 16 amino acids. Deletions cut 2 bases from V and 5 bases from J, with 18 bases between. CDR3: CASSFGPSASLDTQYF. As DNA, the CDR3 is TGTGCCAGCAGCTTTGGGCCTAGCGCGTCCCTAGATACGCAGTATTTT.